Following are 26 T cell receptor beta chains from one sample sequenced in a study of T-cell reconstitution after alpha-beta-depleted transplantation in children. The library targeted TCRbeta and was prepared with unique molecular identifiers. MiXCR, run by TCRdb on the PCR reads, gives a single entry per CDR3 protein. The top ten hold 3% to 4.5% of the sample, which has fewer than 400,000 distinct CDR3 sequences, about a fifth seen once. Sequenced material: PBMCs from the stem cell graft donor, taken from the stem cell graft. Receptors were obtained from a human donor who donated a stem cell graft to a child with acute myeloid leukemia.

The chain joins TRBV5-1 to TRBJ2-2, with D unresolved. Trimming left V 0 bases short and J 2 bases short, with 8 bases between. CDR3 size: 15 residues. The V gene's germline CDR1 is SGHRS and CDR2 YFSETQ. CDR3 sequence: CASSLGTHNTGELFF. The CDR3 DNA reads TGCGCCAGCAGCTTGGGAACCCATAACACCGGGGAGCTGTTTTTT.

This clonotype was found once. The CDR3 reads CASSGGDRGSSTNEKLFF. Here the CDR3 DNA reads TGTGCCAGCAGTGGGGGGGACAGGGGGTCCTCAACTAATGAAAAACTGTTTTTT. The V and J genes are TRBV2 and TRBJ1-4, with 11 bases that match TRBD1. The length of the CDR3 is 18 residues. CDR1 and CDR2 from the germline V gene are SNHLY and FYNNEI. Unmatched junction bases numbered 7, after V lost 4 bases and J lost 0 bases.

This clonotype was recorded a few times. The genes are TRBV5-4 and TRBJ2-7, with D possibly being TRBD2 (6 bases). Germline V gene data show CDR1 as SGHNT and CDR2 as YYREEE (reference sequence). The CDR3 totals 15 residues. V shed 0 bases and J shed 2 bases, with 12 bases lying between them. CDR3 bases: TGTGCCAGCAGCTTGGGAGCGGGCGTAACCTACGAGCAGTACTTC. Amino acids: CASSLGAGVTYEQYF.

This clonotype has ten or more counts. The chain is built from TRBV29-1 and TRBJ2-3; D uncertain. This CDR3 has 12 amino acids. The germline V gene has CDR1 SQVTM and CDR2 ANQGSEA. Deletions cut 7 bases from V and 0 bases from J, with 8 bases between. CDR3: CSAGSSTDTQYF. As DNA, the CDR3 is TGCAGCGCGGGTAGTAGCACAGATACGCAGTATTTT.

This clonotype appeared a few times. V is TRBV5-6 and J is TRBJ2-5, with D hard to call. The germline V gene encodes CDR1 SGHDT and CDR2 YYEEEE. The length of the CDR3 is 12 residues. V was pared by 2 bases and J by 1 base, with 3 bases between. CDR3 sequence: CASSFAQETQYF. CDR3 DNA: TGTGCCAGCAGCTTCGCCCAAGAGACCCAGTACTTC.

The chain uses TRBV5-1 and TRBJ1-1, with 7 bases aligning to TRBD1. The CDR3 totals 15 residues. CDR1 is SGHRS and CDR2 is YFSETQ in the germline V gene. The V segment lost 0 bases and the J segment 0 bases; nucleotides outside the gene matches: 2. The CDR3 reads CASSLGDRMNTEAFF. In DNA form, the CDR3 reads TGCGCCAGCAGCTTGGGGGACAGAATGAACACTGAAGCTTTCTTT.

This clonotype was counted at least ten times. This sequence joins TRBV12-3 or TRBV12-4 and TRBJ2-1, with 7 bases lining up with TRBD1. The CDR3 contains 14 residues. The junction had 1 base not matched to a gene; V was cut back by 5 bases and J by 0 bases. The DNA of the CDR3 is TGTGCCAGCAGTGACAGGGTCTCCTACAATGAGCAGTTCTTC. Translated: CASSDRVSYNEQFF.

This clonotype was observed a handful of times. The rearrangement joins TRBV6-1 to TRBJ1-5; 7 bases map to TRBD1. V trimming: 6 bases; J trimming: 6 bases; junction bases outside the gene matches: 8. Looked up from germline, CDR1 is MNHNS and CDR2 is SASEGT. The CDR3 loop spans 14 amino acids. The CDR3 here is CASRQTGLGQPQHF. The CDR3 nucleotides are TGTGCCAGCAGACAGACAGGGCTGGGTCAGCCCCAGCATTTT.

This chain uses TRBV28 with TRBJ2-7, with D possibly called TRBD1 or TRBD2 (6 bases each). The germline CDR1 and CDR2 sequences are MDHEN and SYDVKM. The CDR3 has 18 residues. V lost 3 bases and J 0 bases, leaving 21 bases between the germline ends. The CDR3 DNA follows: TGTGCCAGCAGTTTCGTTATATGGGGGGCGCAGGGCTCCTACGAGCAGTACTTC. Translating gives CASSFVIWGAQGSYEQYF. The whole variable domain, filled in from reference TRBV28 and TRBJ2-7, reads DVKVTQSSRYLVKRTGEKVFLECVQDMDHENMFWYRQDPGLGLRLIYFSYDVKMKEKGDIPEGYSVSREKKERFSLILESASTNQTSMYLCASSFVIWGAQGSYEQYFGPGTRLTVT.

The chain couples TRBV12-3 or TRBV12-4 to TRBJ2-3; 13 bases agree with TRBD2. V was pared by 6 bases and J by 4 bases, with 10 bases of the junction left unmatched. The CDR3 has 17 residues. CDR3 sequence: CASRARTSGSGADTQYF. Here the CDR3 DNA reads TGTGCCAGCAGGGCGCGGACTAGCGGGAGTGGCGCAGATACGCAGTATTTT.

This clonotype was recorded at least ten times. This chain joins TRBV12-3 or TRBV12-4 and TRBJ2-7; possibly TRBD1 for D (6 bases). V lost 5 bases and J lost 3, with 17 bases in between. The length of the CDR3 is 15 residues. In nucleotides, the CDR3 is TGTGCCAGCAGTCCAGTCTCCGGACAGATCTACGAGCAGTACTTC. It yields the protein CASSPVSGQIYEQYF.

The chain has TRBV28 and TRBJ1-2; D remains unclear. Trimming removed 5 bases at V and 4 bases at J, with 17 bases between. Per germline, CDR1 MDHEN and CDR2 SYDVKM. The CDR3 extends over 15 amino acids. CDR3 coding DNA: TGTGCCAGCAGTATTTGGGGAGGGAACATCTATGGCTACACCTTC. Translating it yields CASSIWGGNIYGYTF.

This clonotype has a handful of counts. This sequence joins TRBV20-1 and TRBJ1-1; D is possibly TRBD1 (6 bases). The CDR3 is 17 residues long. The V end lost 3 bases, the J end lost 4 bases, and 24 bases lay between the germline ends. The germline gives CDR1 DFQATT, CDR2 SNEGSKA (reference sequence). Here the CDR3 reads CSASRKRGGPSSTEAFF. In nucleotides, the CDR3 is TGCAGTGCTAGTCGAAAGAGGGGGGGGCCTTCCTCCACTGAAGCTTTCTTT.

This CDR3 reads CSTFYSGTTFHEQFF. The CDR3 nucleotides are TGCAGTACCTTCTACTCCGGGACTACGTTCCATGAGCAGTTCTTC. The V and J genes are TRBV20-1 and TRBJ2-1, with 7 positions matching TRBD2. The CDR3 spans 15 residues. The V gene's germline CDR1 is DFQATT and CDR2 SNEGSKA (reference sequence). V was clipped by 8 bases and J by 8 bases; unmatched bases: 18.

The V and J genes are TRBV7-9 and TRBJ1-2; 9 bases match TRBD1. The CDR3 sequence is 15 residues long. V was clipped by 8 bases and J by 6 bases; unmatched bases: 13. Germline CDR1 is SEHNR and CDR2 is FQNEAQ (reference sequence). The DNA for the CDR3 is TGTGCCAGCGCCCTAACAGGGGGCGGTATTAATGGCTACACCTTC. It codes for CASALTGGGINGYTF.

This clonotype came up a few times. The rearrangement links TRBV12-3 or TRBV12-4 to TRBJ1-4, with D perhaps TRBD1 (5 bases). Trimming took off 6 bases at V and 7 bases at J, with 15 bases between the two ends. This CDR3 comprises 14 residues. The CDR3 DNA sequence: TGTGCCAGCAGCTCTCAGGGCGGGGGTGAAAAACTGTTTTTT. It yields the protein CASSSQGGGEKLFF.

This clonotype was picked up a small number of times. The chain links TRBV4-2 to TRBJ2-1, with TRBD1 matching 8 bases. The germline gives CDR1 LGHNA, CDR2 YNFKEQ. V lost 3 bases, J lost 1 base, and 8 bases stayed unmatched. The CDR3 covers 17 residues. CDR3 region: CASSHPGQGGSYNEQFF. The CDR3 nucleotides read TGTGCCAGCAGCCATCCCGGACAGGGAGGATCCTACAATGAGCAGTTCTTC.

This clonotype was observed a few times. The chain joins TRBV7-9 to TRBJ1-6; no firm D call. CDR1 and CDR2 from the germline V gene are SEHNR and FQNEAQ (reference sequence). The CDR3 loop spans 13 amino acids. V was shortened by 5 bases and J by 5 bases, with 7 bases between the two germline ends. CDR3 region: CASSVHDNSPLHF. CDR3 nucleotide sequence: TGTGCCAGCAGCGTACACGATAATTCACCCCTCCACTTT.

For the CDR3, the DNA is TGTGCCAGCAGTTTGTACCTCCAATCCTACGAGCAGTACTTC. Amino acids: CASSLYLQSYEQYF. The rearrangement uses TRBV27 and TRBJ2-7; no firm D call. This CDR3 region has 14 residues. V lost 3 bases to trimming and J lost 1 base, with 10 bases between them. Germline V gene data show CDR1 as MNHEY and CDR2 as SMNVEV (reference sequence).

This clonotype was counted a few times. The V and J genes are TRBV10-3 and TRBJ1-4; 8 nucleotides line up with TRBD1. CDR1 is ENHRY, CDR2 SYGVKD, per germline. CDR3 length equals 14 residues. Trimming cost V 10 bases and J 0 bases; bases outside gene matches: 4. The CDR3 sequence is CATKTGATNEKLFF. Written as DNA, the CDR3 is TGTGCCACAAAGACAGGGGCAACTAATGAAAAACTGTTTTTT.

This clonotype was seen many times. The rearrangement links TRBV20-1 to TRBJ2-7; tentatively, D is TRBD1 or TRBD2 (5 bases each). Germline V gene data show CDR1 as DFQATT and CDR2 as SNEGSKA (reference sequence). The CDR3 length is 13 residues. V lost 4 bases to trimming and J lost 6 bases, with 16 bases between them. The CDR3 region is CSANPGPLFEQYF. The CDR3 coding sequence is TGCAGTGCTAATCCGGGACCACTATTCGAGCAGTACTTC.

This clonotype was seen a few times. The chain joins TRBV7-2 to TRBJ2-1; TRBD2 matches at 8 bases. CDR3 length: 16 residues. V was pared by 5 bases and J by 2 bases, with 8 bases of the junction left unmatched. Germline V gene sequence: CDR1 SGHTA, CDR2 FQGNSA. The DNA of the CDR3 is TGTGCCAGCAGCGGAGGGAACGGGAGGGCCTACAATGAGCAGTTCTTC. This codes for CASSGGNGRAYNEQFF.

This clonotype was observed a handful of times. The V and J genes are TRBV6-1 and TRBJ2-1, with 16 bases fitting TRBD2. The CDR3 sequence is 19 residues long. Germline V gene data show CDR1 as MNHNS and CDR2 as SASEGT. With 3 bases clipped from V and 5 bases from J, the junction kept 10 bases outside the gene matches. CDR3 DNA sequence: TGTGCCAGCAGTGATCAAATGGGACTAGCGGGAGGGAAAAACAATGAGCAGTTCTTC. Its translation is CASSDQMGLAGGKNNEQFF.

This chain uses TRBV5-8 with TRBJ2-3; D gene unclear. The germline V gene encodes CDR1 SGHTS and CDR2 YDEGEE. The CDR3 contains 14 residues. Trimming removed 0 bases at V and 1 base at J, with 6 bases between. CDR3 protein: CASSLVRGTDTQYF. Written as DNA, the CDR3 is TGTGCCAGCAGCTTGGTGCGTGGCACAGATACGCAGTATTTT.

The rearrangement joins TRBV20-1 to TRBJ1-5; 7 nucleotides agree with TRBD1. Trimming at V came to 2 bases and at J to 2 bases, leaving 3 bases not matched to a gene. This CDR3 spans 14 amino acids. The germline gives CDR1 DFQATT, CDR2 SNEGSKA (reference sequence). The CDR3 nucleotides are TGCAGTGCTAGACAGGGGGGCGGCAATCAGCCCCAGCATTTT. This encodes CSARQGGGNQPQHF.

The sample holds many counts of this clonotype. The gene calls are TRBV6-1 and TRBJ1-1; D uncertain. Germline loops: CDR1 MNHNS, CDR2 SASEGT. V was cut by 8 bases and J by 4 bases, with 17 bases left in between. The CDR3 covers 14 residues. CDR3 DNA: TGTGCCAGCTCCTCGGGGTATTCGCGCACTGAAGCTTTCTTT. Residues: CASSSGYSRTEAFF.